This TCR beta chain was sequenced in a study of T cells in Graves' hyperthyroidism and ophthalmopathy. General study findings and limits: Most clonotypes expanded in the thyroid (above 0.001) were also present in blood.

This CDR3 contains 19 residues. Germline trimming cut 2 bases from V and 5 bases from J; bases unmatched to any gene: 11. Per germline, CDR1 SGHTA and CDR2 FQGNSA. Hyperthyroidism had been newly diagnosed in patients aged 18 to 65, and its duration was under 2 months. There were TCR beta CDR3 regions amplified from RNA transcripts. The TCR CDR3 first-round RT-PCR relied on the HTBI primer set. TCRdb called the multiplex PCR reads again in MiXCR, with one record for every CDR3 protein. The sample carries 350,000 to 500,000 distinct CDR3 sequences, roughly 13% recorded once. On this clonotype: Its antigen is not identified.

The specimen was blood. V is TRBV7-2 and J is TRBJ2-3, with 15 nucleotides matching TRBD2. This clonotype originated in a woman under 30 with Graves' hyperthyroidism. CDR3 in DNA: TGTGCCAGCAGCTTAACCCGGACTAGCGGGAGGGCCGGGATAGATACGCAGTATTTT. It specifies CASSLTRTSGRAGIDTQYF.